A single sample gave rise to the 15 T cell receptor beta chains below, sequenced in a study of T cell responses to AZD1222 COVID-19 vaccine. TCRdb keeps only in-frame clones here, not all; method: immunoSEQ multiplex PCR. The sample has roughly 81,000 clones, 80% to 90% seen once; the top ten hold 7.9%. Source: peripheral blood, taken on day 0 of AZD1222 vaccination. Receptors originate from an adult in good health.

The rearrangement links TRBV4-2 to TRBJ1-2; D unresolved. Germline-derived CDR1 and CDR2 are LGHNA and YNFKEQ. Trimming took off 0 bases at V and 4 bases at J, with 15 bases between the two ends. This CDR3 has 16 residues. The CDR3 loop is CASSQDETRSGYGYTF. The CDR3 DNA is TGTGCCAGCAGCCAAGATGAGACAAGGTCTGGCTATGGCTACACCTTC.

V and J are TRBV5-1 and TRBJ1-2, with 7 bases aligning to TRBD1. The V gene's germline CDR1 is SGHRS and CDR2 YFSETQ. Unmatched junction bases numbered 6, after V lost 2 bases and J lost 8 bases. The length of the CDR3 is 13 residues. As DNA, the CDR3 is TGCGCCAGCAGCTTTACAGGGGAAGGGGGCTACACCTTC. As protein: CASSFTGEGGYTF. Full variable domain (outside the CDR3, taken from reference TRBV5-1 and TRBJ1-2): KAGVTQTPRYLIKTRGQQVTLSCSPISGHRSVSWYQQTPGQGLQFLFEYFSETQRNKGNFPGRFSGRQFSNSRSEMNVSTLELGDSALYLCASSFTGEGGYTFGSGTRLTVV.

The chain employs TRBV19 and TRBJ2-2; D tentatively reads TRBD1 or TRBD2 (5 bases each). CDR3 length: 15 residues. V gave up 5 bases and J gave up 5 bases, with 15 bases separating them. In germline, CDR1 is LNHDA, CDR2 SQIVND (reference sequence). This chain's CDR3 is CASSLRDGRTGELFF. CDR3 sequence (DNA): TGTGCCAGTAGTCTCCGGGACGGGCGAACCGGGGAGCTGTTTTTT. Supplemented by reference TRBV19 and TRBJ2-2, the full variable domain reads DGGITQSPKYLFRKEGQNVTLSCEQNLNHDAMYWYRQDPGQGLRLIYYSQIVNDFQKGDIAEGYSVSREKKESFPLTVTSAQKNPTAFYLCASSLRDGRTGELFFGEGSRLTVL.

CDR3 in amino acids: CASSPRRTGFNGELFF. As DNA, the CDR3 is TGTGCCAGCTCACCTCGCCGGACAGGGTTCAACGGGGAGCTGTTTTTT. This sequence joins TRBV18 and TRBJ2-2; 8 nucleotides line up with TRBD1. J lost 7 bases, V lost 3 bases, and 10 bases had no gene match. Germline V gene data show CDR1 as KGHSH and CDR2 as LQKENI. This CDR3 has 16 residues.

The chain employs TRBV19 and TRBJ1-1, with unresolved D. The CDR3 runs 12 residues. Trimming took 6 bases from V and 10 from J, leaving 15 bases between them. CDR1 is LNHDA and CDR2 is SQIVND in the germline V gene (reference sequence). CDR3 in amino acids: CASRPKGVPAFF. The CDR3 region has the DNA TGTGCCAGTAGACCGAAAGGTGTCCCAGCTTTCTTT.

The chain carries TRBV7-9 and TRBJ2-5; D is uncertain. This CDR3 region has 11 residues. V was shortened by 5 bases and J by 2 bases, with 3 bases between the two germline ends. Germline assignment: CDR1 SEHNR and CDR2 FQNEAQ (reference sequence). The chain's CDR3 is CASSIQETQYF. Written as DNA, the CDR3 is TGTGCCAGCAGCATTCAAGAGACCCAGTACTTC.

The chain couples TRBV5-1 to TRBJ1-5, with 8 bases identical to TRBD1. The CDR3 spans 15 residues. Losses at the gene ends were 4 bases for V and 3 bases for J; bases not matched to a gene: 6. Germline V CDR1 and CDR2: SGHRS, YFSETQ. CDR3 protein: CASSRSTGANQPQHF. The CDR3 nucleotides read TGCGCCAGCAGCAGATCGACAGGGGCCAATCAGCCCCAGCATTTT.

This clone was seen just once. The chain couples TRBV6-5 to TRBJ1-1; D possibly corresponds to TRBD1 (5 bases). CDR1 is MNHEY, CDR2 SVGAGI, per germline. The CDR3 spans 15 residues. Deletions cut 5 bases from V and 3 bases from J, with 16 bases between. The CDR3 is CASSRSPKGDTEAFF. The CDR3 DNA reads TGTGCCAGCAGTCGCTCTCCGAAAGGGGACACTGAAGCTTTCTTT.

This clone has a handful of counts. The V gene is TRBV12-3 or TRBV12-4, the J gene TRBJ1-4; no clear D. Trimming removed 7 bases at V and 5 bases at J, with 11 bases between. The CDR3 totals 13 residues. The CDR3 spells CASTVTGNEKLFF. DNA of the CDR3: TGTGCCAGCACCGTTACGGGGAATGAAAAACTGTTTTTT.

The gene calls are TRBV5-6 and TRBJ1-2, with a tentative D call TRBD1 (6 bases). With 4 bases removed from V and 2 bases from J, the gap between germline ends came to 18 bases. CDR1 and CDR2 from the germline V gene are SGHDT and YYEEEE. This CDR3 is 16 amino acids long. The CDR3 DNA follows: TGTGCCAGCAGCGCAGGGACATCGTCCTGGAACTATGGCTACACCTTC. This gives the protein CASSAGTSSWNYGYTF. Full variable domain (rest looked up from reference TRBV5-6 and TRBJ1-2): DAGVTQSPTHLIKTRGQQVTLRCSPKSGHDTVSWYQQALGQGPQFIFQYYEEEERQRGNFPDRFSGHQFPNYSSELNVNALLLGDSALYLCASSAGTSSWNYGYTFGSGTRLTVV.

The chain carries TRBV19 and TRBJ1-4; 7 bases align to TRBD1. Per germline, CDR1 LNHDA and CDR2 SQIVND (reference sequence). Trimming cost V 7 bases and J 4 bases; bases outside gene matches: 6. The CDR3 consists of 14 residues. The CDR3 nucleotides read TGTGCCAGTACCCGGACAGGCGGTAATGAAAAACTGTTTTTT. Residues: CASTRTGGNEKLFF.

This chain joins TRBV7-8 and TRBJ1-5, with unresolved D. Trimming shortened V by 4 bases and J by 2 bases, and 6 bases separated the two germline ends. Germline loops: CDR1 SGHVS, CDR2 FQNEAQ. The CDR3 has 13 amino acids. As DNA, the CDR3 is TGTGCCAGCAGCTGGGCAGGCAATCAGCCCCAGCATTTT. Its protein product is CASSWAGNQPQHF.

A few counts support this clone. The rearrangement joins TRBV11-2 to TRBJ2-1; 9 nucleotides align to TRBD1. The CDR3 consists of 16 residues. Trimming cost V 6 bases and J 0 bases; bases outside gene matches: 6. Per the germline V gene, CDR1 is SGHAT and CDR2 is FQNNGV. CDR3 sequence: CASRDGTGSSYNEQFF. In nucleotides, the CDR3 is TGTGCCAGCAGGGATGGGACAGGGAGCTCCTACAATGAGCAGTTCTTC.

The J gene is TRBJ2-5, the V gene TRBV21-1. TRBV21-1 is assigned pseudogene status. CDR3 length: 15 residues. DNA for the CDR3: TGTGCCAGCAGAAAAAGGCATGGAGGGGGTGAGACCCAGTACTTC. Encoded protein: CASRKRHGGGETQYF.

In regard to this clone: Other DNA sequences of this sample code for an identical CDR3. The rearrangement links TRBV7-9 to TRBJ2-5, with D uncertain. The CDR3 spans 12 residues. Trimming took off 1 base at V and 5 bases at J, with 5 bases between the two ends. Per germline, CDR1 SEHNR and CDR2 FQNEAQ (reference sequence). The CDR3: CASSLVSETQYF. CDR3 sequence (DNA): TGTGCCAGCAGCTTAGTGAGTGAGACCCAGTACTTC.